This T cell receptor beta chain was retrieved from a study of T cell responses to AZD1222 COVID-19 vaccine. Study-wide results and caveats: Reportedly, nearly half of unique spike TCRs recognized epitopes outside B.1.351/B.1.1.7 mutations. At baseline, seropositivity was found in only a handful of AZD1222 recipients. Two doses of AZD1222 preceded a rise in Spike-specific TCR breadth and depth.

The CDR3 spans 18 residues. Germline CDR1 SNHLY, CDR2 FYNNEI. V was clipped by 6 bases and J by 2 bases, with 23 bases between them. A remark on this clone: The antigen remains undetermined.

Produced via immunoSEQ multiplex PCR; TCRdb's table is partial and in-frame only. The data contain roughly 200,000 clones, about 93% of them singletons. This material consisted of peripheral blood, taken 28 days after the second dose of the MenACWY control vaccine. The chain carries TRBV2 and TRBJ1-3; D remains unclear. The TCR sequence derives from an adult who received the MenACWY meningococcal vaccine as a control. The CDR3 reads CASRGEGFDSGPGNTIYF. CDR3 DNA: TGTGCCAGCAGAGGAGAGGGATTTGACTCTGGCCCTGGAAACACCATATATTTT.